Listed below are T cell receptor beta chains from one sample, sequenced in a study of OX40 agonist ivuxolimab in advanced cancers. Libraries were prepared by immunoSEQ multiplex PCR; TCRdb keeps only in-frame clonotypes and omits some of them. The data show about 150,000 clones, around 94% seen once. The sequencing used CD4+ or CD8+ T cells sorted from blood, collected in a trial of the OX40 agonist ivuxolimab. These receptor sequences come from an adult with an advanced solid tumor such as melanoma, head and neck, liver or kidney cancer. Each CDR3 is given with its conserved first and last residue. The D gene is left open where the match is weak. Where a row states a size, it is once, few, many or the class of an expanded clone; other rows omit it.

J	length	V	D	size	DNA	CDR3
TRBJ2-7	13	TRBV19	NA	once	TGTGCCAGTAGTATCGGCTCTACCTACGAGCAGTACTTC	CASSIGSTYEQYF
TRBJ1-3	15	TRBV18	TRBD1	NA	TGTGCCAGCTCACCACCCGGGACAGGGACAAACACCATATATTTT	CASSPPGTGTNTIYF
TRBJ1-5	15	TRBV11-2	NA	NA	TGTGCCAGCAGCTTAACCAACAACCCCGATCAGCCCCAGCATTTT	CASSLTNNPDQPQHF
TRBJ1-6	15	TRBV2	NA	once	TGTGCCAGCAGGGCCGATAGCTCCTATAATTCACCCCTCCACTTT	CASRADSSYNSPLHF
TRBJ1-5	16	TRBV7-2	NA	NA	TGTGCCAGCAGCCTTGGTATGGGGTTTGGCAATCAGCCCCAGCATTTT	CASSLGMGFGNQPQHF
TRBJ1-1	13	TRBV7-8	NA	NA	TGTGCCAGCAGCTTAGGGAAGGGCACTGAAGCTTTCTTT	CASSLGKGTEAFF
TRBJ2-1	18	TRBV9	NA	NA	TGTGCCAGCAGCGTATTCCCCAGCCCGGCGACAGGAGGGAATGAGCAGTTCTTC	CASSVFPSPATGGNEQFF
TRBJ1-1	16	TRBV11-3	NA	NA	TGTGCCAGCAGCCTGGGGGTGACGGGGGCGAGCACTGAAGCTTTCTTT	CASSLGVTGASTEAFF
TRBJ1-5	16	TRBV7-9	TRBD1	NA	TGTGCCAGCAGCTTAGGGAGTGGACAGGGGGCCCAGCCCCAGCATTTT	CASSLGSGQGAQPQHF
TRBJ1-3	16	TRBV5-4	TRBD1	once	TGTGCCAGCAGCTTCCTGACAGGGGGCTCTGGAAACACCATATATTTT	CASSFLTGGSGNTIYF
TRBJ2-7	15	TRBV4-1	NA	NA	TGCGCCAGCAGCCAGATTCTTCGACGGCACTACGAGCAGTACTTC	CASSQILRRHYEQYF
TRBJ1-1	15	TRBV18	NA	NA	TGTGCCAGTACGGAGGTTCGGGGAGCGAACACTGAAGCTTTCTTT	CASTEVRGANTEAFF
TRBJ2-1	18	TRBV28	TRBD2	NA	TGTGCCAGCAGTTTGTCAGTCGGGACTAGCGGGAGGGGCAATGAGCAGTTCTTC	CASSLSVGTSGRGNEQFF
TRBJ1-1	15	TRBV15	NA	NA	TGTGCCACCAGCAGACCCGGCCCCGGGAACACTGAAGCTTTCTTT	CATSRPGPGNTEAFF
TRBJ1-6	15	TRBV30	NA	once	TGTGCCTGGAGTGTACGTGCAGCGCGTAATTCACCCCTCCACTTT	CAWSVRAARNSPLHF
TRBJ1-2	14	TRBV29-1	TRBD1	NA	TGCAGCGTTGAAACGTCGGGACAGGGCTATGGCTACACCTTC	CSVETSGQGYGYTF
TRBJ2-7	13	TRBV4-2	NA	NA	TGTGCCAGCAGCCCAGGCGCCGGGTACGAGCAGTACTTC	CASSPGAGYEQYF
TRBJ1-3	16	TRBV7-2	NA	NA	TGTGCCAGCAGCTTAGGCAGGGTTGTAACTGGAAACACCATATATTTT	CASSLGRVVTGNTIYF
TRBJ2-3	16	TRBV4-3	NA	NA	TGCGCCAGCAGCCAAGACCTTGGGACTCACACAGATACGCAGTATTTT	CASSQDLGTHTDTQYF
TRBJ2-6	18	TRBV12-5	NA	NA	TGTGCTAGTGGTGCCATCGGTGCAGGACAAAGTCGGGCCAACGTCCTGACTTTC	CASGAIGAGQSRANVLTF
TRBJ2-5	16	TRBV11-2	NA	NA	TGTGCCAGCAGCCTCCGGGACTCCCTGTACCAAGAGACCCAGTACTTC	CASSLRDSLYQETQYF
TRBJ1-1	14	TRBV5-4	NA	few	TGTGCCAGCAGCTTGATGGGGTTACCCTCTGAAGCTTTCTTT	CASSLMGLPSEAFF
TRBJ1-1	14	TRBV7-9	NA	NA	TGTGCCAGCAGCCCACACAGTTTAAACACTGAAGCTTTCTTT	CASSPHSLNTEAFF
TRBJ2-2	13	TRBV6-6	NA	NA	TGTGCCAGCAGTTACAGGGGTCCCGGGGAGCTGTTTTTT	CASSYRGPGELFF
TRBJ1-2	15	TRBV7-9	NA	NA	TGTGCCAGCCCCCCATTCCCAGGGCTACATGGAGGCTACACCTTC	CASPPFPGLHGGYTF
TRBJ1-3	14	TRBV29-1	NA	NA	TGCAGCGCGGTAGGCCCAAACTCTGGAAACACCATATATTTT	CSAVGPNSGNTIYF
TRBJ2-2	16	TRBV18	NA	NA	TGTGCCAGCTCACCACGATACGGGGTAAACACCGGGGAGCTGTTTTTT	CASSPRYGVNTGELFF
TRBJ1-4	14	TRBV9	TRBD1	NA	TGTGCCAGCAGCGAGGGGGGACAGCCCCCGGGACTGTTTTTT	CASSEGGQPPGLFF
TRBJ2-1	15	TRBV27	TRBD2	NA	TGTGCCAGCAGTTCATGGACTAGTGGGGTAGAGGAGCAGTTCTTC	CASSSWTSGVEEQFF
TRBJ1-3	19	TRBV7-2	NA	NA	TGTGCCAGCAGCTTCGGGCCCAGGGGCCTTTACAGCTCTGGAAACACCATATATTTT	CASSFGPRGLYSSGNTIYF
TRBJ1-3	15	TRBV9	NA	NA	TGTGCCAGCAGCGTAGAACCAGGGACGGGAAACACCATATATTTT	CASSVEPGTGNTIYF
TRBJ1-3	14	TRBV2	NA	NA	TGTGCCAGCAGAGGAGGGTTAGCGGGAAACACCATATATTTT	CASRGGLAGNTIYF
TRBJ1-2	13	TRBV2	TRBD1	NA	TGTGCCAGCAGGGTTGACAGGGGCAATGGCTACACCTTC	CASRVDRGNGYTF
TRBJ1-2	12	TRBV9	NA	NA	TGTGCCAGCAGCGTGGGGAACTATGGCTACACCTTC	CASSVGNYGYTF
TRBJ1-4	15	TRBV4-1	TRBD1	NA	TGCGCCAGCAGCCGGACCGGGACAGGGTATGAAAAACTGTTTTTT	CASSRTGTGYEKLFF
TRBJ2-4	13	TRBV28	NA	NA	TGTGCCAGCAGTTCGATCGTTGGGGACATTCAGTACTTC	CASSSIVGDIQYF
TRBJ2-7	16	TRBV14	NA	NA	TGTGCCAGCAGCCAAGTTAGGTCGGCGGGTAGCTACGAGCAGTACTTC	CASSQVRSAGSYEQYF
TRBJ1-2	15	TRBV12-5	NA	NA	TGTGCTAGTGGTTCACCCAATGGTAGAGGATATGGCTACACCTTC	CASGSPNGRGYGYTF
TRBJ2-3	14	TRBV7-2	NA	NA	TGTGCCAGCAGCTTAGTTGGAGTGGGAGATACGCAGTATTTT	CASSLVGVGDTQYF
TRBJ2-3	13	TRBV6-5	NA	NA	TGTGCCAGCAGCTTGACAGGGAGGGATACGCAGTATTTT	CASSLTGRDTQYF
TRBJ1-1	14	TRBV5-1	NA	once	TGCGCCAGCACCCAGGCCCGGGGAAACACTGAAGCTTTCTTT	CASTQARGNTEAFF
TRBJ2-7	13	TRBV7-2	NA	NA	TGTGCCAGCAGCTTAGTAGGCGGGGCCGAGCAGTACTTC	CASSLVGGAEQYF
TRBJ1-1	12	TRBV7-2	NA	NA	TGTGCCAGCAGCCCGACCGGGGAGATGGCTTTCTTT	CASSPTGEMAFF
TRBJ2-3	14	TRBV5-4	NA	NA	TGTGCCAGCAGCTGGGGGACGTCTCGGGATACGCAGTATTTT	CASSWGTSRDTQYF
TRBJ2-7	14	TRBV2	NA	NA	TGTGCCAGCAGAGCCGGGACATTCGCCTACGAGCAGTACTTC	CASRAGTFAYEQYF
TRBJ1-5	15	TRBV6-1	NA	NA	TGTGCCAGCAGTCCACCCAGATATAGCAATCAGCCCCAGCATTTT	CASSPPRYSNQPQHF
TRBJ1-2	12	TRBV28	TRBD1	NA	TGTGCCAGCAGTCTGCAGGGGGGTGGCTACACCTTC	CASSLQGGGYTF
TRBJ2-1	16	TRBV7-9	TRBD1	NA	TGTGCCAGCAGCCCCCGGGACAGGGCTAAGAGAAATGAGCAGTTCTTC	CASSPRDRAKRNEQFF
TRBJ2-7	19	TRBV19	NA	NA	TGTGCCAGTAGTCCTCGGAGGCCCTCGGGACCGTCCAACCCCTACGAGCAGTACTTC	CASSPRRPSGPSNPYEQYF
TRBJ2-3	13	TRBV6-5	NA	NA	TGTGCCAGCAGTTACTCGAATGGGAAGAAGCAGTATTTT	CASSYSNGKKQYF
TRBJ1-2	15	TRBV19	TRBD1	few	TGTGCCAGTAGTATAGGGGACAGGCGGAACTATGGCTACACCTTC	CASSIGDRRNYGYTF
TRBJ1-5	13	TRBV6-6	NA	NA	TGTGCCAGCAATGATCAGATTAATCAGCCCCAGCATTTT	CASNDQINQPQHF
TRBJ2-1	16	TRBV28	TRBD2	NA	TGTGCCAGCACCCCCTTGGGGAGGGGACCCTACAATGAGCAGTTCTTC	CASTPLGRGPYNEQFF
TRBJ1-2	11	TRBV28	NA	NA	TGTGCCAGCAGTTTCATTTATGGCTACACCTTC	CASSFIYGYTF